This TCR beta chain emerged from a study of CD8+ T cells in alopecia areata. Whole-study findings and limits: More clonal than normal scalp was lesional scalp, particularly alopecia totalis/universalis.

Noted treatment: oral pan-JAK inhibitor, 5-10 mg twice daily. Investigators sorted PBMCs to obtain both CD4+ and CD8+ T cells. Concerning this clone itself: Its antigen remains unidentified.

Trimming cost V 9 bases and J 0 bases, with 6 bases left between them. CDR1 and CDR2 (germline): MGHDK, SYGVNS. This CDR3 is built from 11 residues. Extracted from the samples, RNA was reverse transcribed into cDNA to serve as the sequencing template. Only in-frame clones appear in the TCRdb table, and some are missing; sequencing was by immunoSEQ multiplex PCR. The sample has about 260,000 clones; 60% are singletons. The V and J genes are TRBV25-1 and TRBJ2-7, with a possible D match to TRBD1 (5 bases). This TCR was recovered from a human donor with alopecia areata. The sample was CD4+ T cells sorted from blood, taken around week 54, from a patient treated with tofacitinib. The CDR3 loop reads CARRGSYEQYF. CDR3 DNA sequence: TGTGCCAGAAGGGGCTCCTACGAGCAGTACTTC.